Below, 2 T cell receptor beta chains from the same sample are listed, as sequenced in a study of tumor-infiltrating lymphocytes in primary liver carcinoma. The source material, 20-30 mg of unsorted bulk tissue, was used to co-extract RNA and DNA. TCR beta cDNA was made from 400 to 500 ng total RNA with a constant-region primer. Investigators got TCR beta libraries out of three nested multiplex PCR rounds, done with slightly modified ARM-PCR. In the first two PCR rounds, TRBV1-TRBV30 forward primers were paired with a C-beta reverse primer, and each round lasted nine to ten cycles. MiXCR, run by TCRdb on the multiplex PCR reads, gives a single entry per CDR3 protein. This sample has approximately 99,000 distinct CDR3 sequences, with more than 65% found just once. The material sequenced was liver tumor tissue from sampling region 5. Subset in this sample: tumor region T5, tumor centre. The receptors shown here come from an older woman with primary liver carcinoma and hepatitis B virus infection.

This clonotype was observed a few times. One end of the junction fails to match germline, which may point to a read error. The chain employs TRBV6-6 and TRBJ1-2; a weak D match, TRBD1 (6 bases). CDR1 is MNHNY, CDR2 SVGAGI, per germline (reference sequence). This CDR3 contains 17 residues. CDR3 sequence reads: CASSYKTGGRLNCGYTF. The CDR3 DNA reads as TGTGCCAGCAGTTACAAGACAGGCGGGCGTCTTAACTGTGGCTACACCTTC.

This sequence joins TRBV7-2 and TRBJ2-5; 9 bases fit TRBD2. The CDR3 is 19 residues long. After removal of 5 bases from V and 4 bases from J, the junction contained 20 bases not matched to a gene. Germline values: CDR1 SGHTA, CDR2 FQGNSA. Here the CDR3 reads CASSPHSGSSRAGRETQYF. CDR3 DNA sequence: TGTGCCAGCAGCCCCCATAGCGGGAGCTCACGCGCGGGGAGAGAGACCCAGTACTTC.